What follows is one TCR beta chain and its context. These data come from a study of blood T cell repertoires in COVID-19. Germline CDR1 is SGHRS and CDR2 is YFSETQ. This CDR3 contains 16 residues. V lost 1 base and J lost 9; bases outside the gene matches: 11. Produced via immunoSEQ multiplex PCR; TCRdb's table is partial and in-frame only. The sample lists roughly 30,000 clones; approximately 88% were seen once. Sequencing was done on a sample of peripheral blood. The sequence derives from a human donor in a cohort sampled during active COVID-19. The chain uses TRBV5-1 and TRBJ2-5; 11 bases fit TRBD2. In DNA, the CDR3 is TGCGCCAGCAGCTTGCTAGCGGGGGGCTCGGGAGGAGCCCAGTACTTC. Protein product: CASSLLAGGSGGAQYF.